This T cell receptor beta chain was recovered during a study of blood T cell repertoires in COVID-19. Background on the study: From T cells, B-cell-depleted T cells, or PBMCs came the material, which was cDNA or gDNA.

Data came from immunoSEQ multiplex PCR; TCRdb stores just in-frame clones and leaves some out. The repertoire holds 150,000 to 170,000 clones, 76% seen once, with more than 3.5% in the top ten. Germline assignment: CDR1 MNHNY and CDR2 SVGAGI (reference sequence). V was cut by 6 bases and J by 6 bases, with 9 bases left in between. This CDR3 comprises 13 residues. Specimen: peripheral blood. The chain uses TRBV6-6 and TRBJ1-6; the D is unclear. The sequence was collected from a woman of 80 years or more with acute or convalescent COVID-19. The CDR3 protein is CASSRNSNSPLHF. CDR3 nucleotides: TGTGCCAGCAGCAGAAACAGTAATTCACCCCTCCACTTT.